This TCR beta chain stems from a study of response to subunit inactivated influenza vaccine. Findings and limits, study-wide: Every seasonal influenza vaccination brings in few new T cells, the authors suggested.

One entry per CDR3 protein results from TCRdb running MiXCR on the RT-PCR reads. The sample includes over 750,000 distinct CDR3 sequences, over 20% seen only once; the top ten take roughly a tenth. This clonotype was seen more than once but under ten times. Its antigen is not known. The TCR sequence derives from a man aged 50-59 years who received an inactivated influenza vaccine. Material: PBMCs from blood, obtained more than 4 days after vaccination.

CDR3 in DNA: TGTGCCGGGAAGCCGGGCGGGAGGGCCCGTGGTTATGAGCAGTTCTTC. Translation: CAGKPGGRARGYEQFF. The genes are TRBV30 and TRBJ2-1, with 9 bases lining up with TRBD2. The CDR3 spans 16 residues. With 8 bases clipped from V and 8 bases from J, the junction kept 19 bases outside the gene matches. CDR1 is GTSNPN and CDR2 is SVGIG in the germline V gene (reference sequence).